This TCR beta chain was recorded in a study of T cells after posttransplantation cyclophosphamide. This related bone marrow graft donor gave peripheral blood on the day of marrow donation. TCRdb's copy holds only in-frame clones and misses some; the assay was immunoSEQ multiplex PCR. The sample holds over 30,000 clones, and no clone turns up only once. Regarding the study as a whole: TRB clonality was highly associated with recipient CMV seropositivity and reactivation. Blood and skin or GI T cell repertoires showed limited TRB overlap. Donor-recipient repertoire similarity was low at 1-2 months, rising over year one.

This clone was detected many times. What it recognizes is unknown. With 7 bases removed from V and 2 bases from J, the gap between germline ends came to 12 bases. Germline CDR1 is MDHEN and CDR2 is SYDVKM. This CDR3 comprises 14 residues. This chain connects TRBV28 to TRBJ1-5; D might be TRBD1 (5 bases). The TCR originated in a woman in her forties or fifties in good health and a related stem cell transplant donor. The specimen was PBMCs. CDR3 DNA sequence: TGTGCCAGCACTCTGGGGGGGGGCAATCAGCCCCAGCATTTT. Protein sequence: CASTLGGGNQPQHF.